This T cell receptor beta chain derives from a study of CD8+ T cells in alopecia areata (dated by TCRdb to 2017 to 2018). With respect to the entire study: The treated patients took part in an open-label pilot trial in which moderate-to-severe alopecia areata was treated with oral tofacitinib at 5 to 10 mg twice daily. Tofacitinib was given for 6 to 18 months, followed by 6 months of follow-up off drug to assess delayed response and recurrence. In treated patients, disease severity was measured using the SALT score, which gives the percentage of scalp surface area affected. In both human patients and the C3H/HeJ mouse model, the study applied high-throughput TCRbeta sequencing to look at T cell clonal expansion in alopecia areata. On the human side, TCRbeta sequencing was run on scalp tissue and on sorted CD4+ and CD8+ peripheral blood T cells from healthy controls and from alopecia areata patients with either patchy or totalis/universalis disease. Biopsies were taken from tofacitinib-treated patients at baseline and at 4 and 24 weeks of treatment, and a later scalp biopsy was taken in several of the tofacitinib-treated patients. Scalp clonality was compared among normal scalp (n=4), patchy alopecia areata scalp (n=8), and alopecia totalis/universalis scalp (n=8). RNA was obtained with the PAXgene miRNA kit for fixed scalp, the miRNeasy kit for PBMCs, and the RNeasy kit for mouse skin. immunoSEQ multiplex PCR using 35 Vbeta forward primers and 13 Jbeta reverse primers was used to amplify TCRbeta CDR3 regions.

On the study overall, not on this receptor specifically: TCR sequences shared between patients were less clear than in mice, possibly partly because of HLA diversity in the patient population. With tofacitinib, both scalp clonality and the number of expanded CD8+ clones among the top 100 scalp clones went down significantly. Unlike mouse skin, where gammadelta T cells dominate, normal human skin contains resident alphabeta T cells that get sequenced too, which complicates analysis of the scalp TCR repertoire. During tofacitinib treatment, many expanded lesional clones remained in scalp and blood, and this persistence may partly explain relapse after treatment is stopped. Lesional scalp, especially in alopecia totalis/universalis, showed higher clonality and more expanded CD8+ clones than normal scalp, suggesting antigenic drive. Because the treated cohort was small and had only one nonresponder, larger studies are needed to examine links between baseline CD8+ expansion and response.

This clone was observed a single time. Its antigen specificity is not known. Base qualities are not recorded, but no much larger clone differs from it by a single base. Libraries were made using the immunoSEQ multiplex PCR assay. RNA was extracted from all samples and reverse transcribed into cDNA, which served as template for TCR sequencing. SuperScript III was used to make first-strand cDNA, primed with a 2:1 mix of oligo-dT and random hexamers. Amplification bias was assessed with a synthetic immune receptor repertoire, and residual bias was removed computationally. The authors' pipeline ran thus. Raw reads were preprocessed to remove errors, and CDR3 was defined by IMGT conventions from the conserved cysteine to phenylalanine. Clonality was calculated as 1 minus Shannon entropy normalized by log2 of the number of productive unique TCRs. Scalp TCRbeta sequences were cross-referenced with sorted blood CD4 and CD8 repertoires so that the CD4 or CD8 identity of scalp clones could be inferred. TCRdb retrieved this table from immuneACCESS and kept in-frame rearrangements only. Not all clones are present; in checked studies, unresolved V genes account for under half, and no reason is known for the remainder. The DNA was the basis for D and trimming; V, J and clone size are from that table. The sample contains 200,000 or so clones, under 40% of them found a single time. Jointly, the top ten make up around 0.48% of the sample.

Reading the label with the study, this specimen's treatment or condition is: oral pan-JAK inhibitor, 5-10 mg twice daily. Peripheral blood and lesional scalp punch biopsies were obtained from patients with alopecia areata. PBMCs were isolated by density centrifugation and stained for CD3, CD4 and CD8, and CD4+ and CD8+ T cells were sorted on a FACSAria. The CDR3 contains 13 residues, cysteine and phenylalanine counted. Only the CDR3 region is kept as DNA, spanning 39 bases read in frame from base 1. V and J are truncated by 1 base and 6 bases respectively, leaving an intervening sequence of 8 bases. For CDR1 and CDR2, the germline V gene (reference sequence) lists SGHNT and YYREEE.

The rearrangement joined TRBV5-4 to TRBJ2-1; the D region possibly corresponds to TRBD1 (6 bases align). The material was CD4+ T cells sorted from blood, obtained at approximately week 34, from a patient treated with tofacitinib. This TCR was sampled from a human donor with alopecia areata. The CDR3 is CASSLIQGNEQFF. The nucleotides read TGTGCCAGCAGCTTGATACAGGGCAATGAGCAGTTCTTC.